The source of this TCR beta chain is a study of PD-1 blockade in mismatch repair-deficient tumors. Study in general: Patients had some twelve mismatch repair-deficient cancer types, all previously treated and progressing. Study conclusions and caveats: Tumor-resident clones, often undetectable pretreatment in blood, expanded then contracted after pembrolizumab.

In regard to this clone: What it recognizes is unknown.

The V gene's germline CDR1 is SGHVS and CDR2 FNYEAQ. With 5 bases removed from V and 2 bases from J, the gap between germline ends came to 19 bases. This CDR3 region has 16 residues. PCR or immunohistochemistry showed mismatch repair deficiency in every enrolled patient. Sequenced by immunoSEQ multiplex PCR; TCRdb stores in-frame clones only, minus some. The sample includes 100,000 or so clones, approximately 83% of them seen just once. The source is an adult with mismatch repair-deficient cancer. The chain recombines TRBV7-6 with TRBJ2-7, with D perhaps matching TRBD1 or TRBD2 (6 bases each). The starting material was peripheral blood, obtained approximately 8 months after starting pembrolizumab. CDR3 in amino acids: CASSLQEGETPYEQYF. The CDR3 nucleotides read TGTGCCAGCAGCCTCCAGGAGGGGGAGACACCCTACGAGCAGTACTTC. Filled out from reference TRBV7-6 and TRBJ2-7, the complete variable domain reads GAGVSQSPRYKVTKRGQDVALRCDPISGHVSLYWYRQALGQGPEFLTYFNYEAQQDKSGLPNDRFSAERPEGSISTLTIQRTEQRDSAMYRCASSLQEGETPYEQYFGPGTRLTVT.